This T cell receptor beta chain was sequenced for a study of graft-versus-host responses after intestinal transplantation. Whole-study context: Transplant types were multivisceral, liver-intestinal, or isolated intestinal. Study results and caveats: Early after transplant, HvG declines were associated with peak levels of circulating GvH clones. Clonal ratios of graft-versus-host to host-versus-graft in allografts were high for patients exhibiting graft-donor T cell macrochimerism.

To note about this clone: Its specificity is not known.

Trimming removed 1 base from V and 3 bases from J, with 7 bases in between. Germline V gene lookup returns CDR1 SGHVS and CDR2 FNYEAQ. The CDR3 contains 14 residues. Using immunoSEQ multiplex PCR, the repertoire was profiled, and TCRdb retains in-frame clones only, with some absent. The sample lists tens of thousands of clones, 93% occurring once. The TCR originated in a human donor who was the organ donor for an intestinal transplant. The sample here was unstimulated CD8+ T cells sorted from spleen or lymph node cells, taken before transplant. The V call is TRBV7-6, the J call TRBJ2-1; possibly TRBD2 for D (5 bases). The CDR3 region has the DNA TGTGCCAGCAGCTTAGGAGGGAGCTACAATGAGCAGTTCTTC. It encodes CASSLGGSYNEQFF.